These 31 T cell receptor beta chains originate from one sample sequenced in a study of blood T cell repertoires in COVID-19. The method was immunoSEQ multiplex PCR; TCRdb's version includes in-frame clones alone and lacks a portion of them. Counted here are hundreds of thousands of clones, roughly four fifths occurring once; the ten biggest clones make up approximately 4.5%. Specimen: peripheral blood. These receptors were collected from an older woman with acute or convalescent COVID-19.

The rearrangement joins TRBV2 to TRBJ1-1; 8 bases align to TRBD1. The CDR3 is made up of 16 amino acids. With 6 bases clipped from V and 3 bases from J, the junction kept 12 bases outside the gene matches. The germline CDR1 and CDR2 sequences are SNHLY and FYNNEI. The CDR3: CASSQTQGAGHTEAFF. The CDR3 DNA sequence: TGTGCCAGCAGCCAAACTCAGGGGGCCGGGCACACTGAAGCTTTCTTT.

This rearrangement joins TRBV29-1 to TRBJ1-6; D ambiguous. V lost 6 bases, J lost 6 bases, and 6 bases lay in between. This CDR3 has 11 amino acids. CDR1 is SQVTM, CDR2 ANQGSEA, per germline. Here the CDR3 DNA reads TGCAGCGTCCGCGGTAATTCACCCCTCCACTTT. Translated, it gives CSVRGNSPLHF.

This clone came up a few times. The chain carries TRBV3-1 (or the pseudogene TRBV3-2) and TRBJ1-1; the D gene is possibly TRBD1 (5 bases). Germline V lookup: CDR1 LGHDT, CDR2 YNNKEL (reference sequence). The CDR3 is 15 residues long. V gave up 0 bases and J gave up 5 bases, with 13 bases separating them. The CDR3 DNA sequence: TGTGCCAGCAGCCAAGATCGCTGGGGCTCAACTGAAGCTTTCTTT. It yields the protein CASSQDRWGSTEAFF.

Here the CDR3 DNA reads TGTGCCAGCAGCCCCAATCTTGGACAGGGGCGTTCACCCCTCCACTTT. Translation gives CASSPNLGQGRSPLHF. The chain couples TRBV3-1 (or the pseudogene TRBV3-2) to TRBJ1-6; 9 bases fit TRBD1. CDR3 length equals 16 residues. In germline, CDR1 is LGHDT, CDR2 YNNKEL (reference sequence). The V gene end was trimmed by 4 bases and the J gene end by 9 bases; junction bases not matched to a gene: 10.

The count of this clone is one. The genes are TRBV5-1 and TRBJ2-1; 14 positions agree with TRBD2. Germline trimming cut 4 bases from V and 4 bases from J; bases unmatched to any gene: 4. The CDR3 contains 16 residues. CDR1 SGHRS and CDR2 YFSETQ come from the germline V gene. CDR3 region: CASSPGLAGGYNEQFF. As DNA, the CDR3 is TGCGCCAGCAGCCCAGGACTAGCGGGGGGATACAATGAGCAGTTCTTC.

The chain is built from TRBV5-1 and TRBJ1-3; D is uncertain. This CDR3 comprises 16 residues. Between the trimmed V and J ends, which lost 0 bases and 0 bases, there was a span of 10 bases. CDR1 SGHRS and CDR2 YFSETQ come from the germline V gene. CDR3 DNA: TGCGCCAGCAGCTTGGAAGCAGGTGTCTCTGGAAACACCATATATTTT. Translating it yields CASSLEAGVSGNTIYF.

With regard to this clone: This probably arose from a read error, given a far larger clone one base away. V is TRBV6-6 and J is TRBJ2-7, with 9 nucleotides matching TRBD1. CDR1 is MNHNY and CDR2 is SVGAGI in the germline V gene (reference sequence). This CDR3 has 14 amino acids. V lost 6 bases, J lost 0 bases, and 3 bases stayed unmatched. The CDR3 loop reads CASSPGQGSYEQYF. CDR3 DNA: TGTGCCAGCAGCCCGGGACAGGGCTCCTACGAGCAGTACTTC.

V gene TRBV5-4 combines with J gene TRBJ2-3; TRBD2 might be the D (6 bases). CDR3 length: 16 amino acids. Trimming left V 3 bases short and J 0 bases short, with 14 bases between. CDR1 and CDR2 from the germline V gene are SGHNT and YYREEE (reference sequence). CDR3 protein: CASSSPGGLSTDTQYF. The CDR3 DNA is TGTGCCAGCAGCTCCCCAGGAGGGTTAAGCACAGATACGCAGTATTTT.

Concerning this clone: This sample also contains other DNA sequences that code for the same CDR3. This chain uses TRBV2 with TRBJ2-7, with 7 bases lining up with TRBD1. The germline V gene encodes CDR1 SNHLY and CDR2 FYNNEI. The CDR3 has 14 amino acids. Trimming removed 3 bases from V and 4 bases from J; junction bases left unmatched: 6. In DNA, the CDR3 is TGTGCCAGCAGTGATAGGACAGGCTATTACGAGCAGTACTTC. This codes for CASSDRTGYYEQYF.

This clone occurred once. This chain connects TRBV6-5 to TRBJ2-5; 8 nucleotides match TRBD2. V lost 6 bases to trimming and J lost 2 bases; unmatched junction nucleotides: 5. The CDR3 runs 14 residues. The germline V gene encodes CDR1 MNHEY and CDR2 SVGAGI. CDR3 coding DNA: TGTGCCAGCAGCCGGGAGCGGGGGCAAGAGACCCAGTACTTC. Translating it yields CASSRERGQETQYF.

V is TRBV11-2 and J is TRBJ1-3; D gene uncertain. Trimming took off 7 bases at V and 2 bases at J, with 9 bases between the two ends. CDR3 length: 13 residues. CDR1 is SGHAT and CDR2 is FQNNGV in the germline V gene. CDR3 sequence (DNA): TGTGCCAGCAATATCGGTCCTGGAAACACCATATATTTT. Its protein product is CASNIGPGNTIYF.

About this clone: A junction end diverges from the germline sequence, so it may reflect a read error. This chain links TRBV7-6 with TRBJ2-7; possibly TRBD2 for D (7 bases). This CDR3 contains 17 residues. Germline loops: CDR1 SGHVS, CDR2 FNYEAQ. The CDR3 DNA reads as TGTGCCAGCAGTTTAGGGGGGAGGGGGGCCCTCTCCTACGAGCAGTACTTC. Protein sequence: CASSLGGRGALSYEQYF.

The chain links TRBV11-2 to TRBJ1-1; D might be TRBD1 (5 bases). CDR1 and CDR2 from the germline V gene are SGHAT and FQNNGV. V lost 1 base and J lost 5, with 14 bases in between. The CDR3 is 15 amino acids. As DNA, the CDR3 is TGTGCCAGCAGCTTAGGATTCGGGGGAGGAACTGAAGCTTTCTTT. Translation gives CASSLGFGGGTEAFF. The full variable domain, in which reference TRBV11-2 and TRBJ1-1 provide the parts outside the CDR3, is EAGVAQSPRYKIIEKRQSVAFWCNPISGHATLYWYQQILGQGPKLLIQFQNNGVVDDSQLPKDRFSAERLKGVDSTLKIQPAKLEDSAVYLCASSLGFGGGTEAFFGQGTRLTVV.

This clone was counted between two and nine times. The J gene is TRBJ2-3, the V gene TRBV6-5; D is possibly TRBD1 (5 bases). Trimming removed 8 bases from V and 4 bases from J, with 16 bases in between. The CDR3 consists of 14 residues. Germline CDR1 MNHEY, CDR2 SVGAGI. CDR3 DNA: TGTGCCAGCTCTCAGGGTTCGCCTGCAGATACGCAGTATTTT. This codes for CASSQGSPADTQYF.

The chain is built from TRBV2 and TRBJ1-6; 7 nucleotides align to TRBD1. Trimming cost V 7 bases and J 0 bases; bases outside gene matches: 6. This CDR3 is 16 amino acids long. Germline CDR1 is SNHLY and CDR2 is FYNNEI. The CDR3 region has the DNA TGTGCCAGCATCTTGGACAGGAGCTCCTATAATTCACCCCTCCACTTT. It codes for CASILDRSSYNSPLHF.

V and J are TRBV7-2 and TRBJ1-3; the match to TRBD1 covers 7 bases. With 5 bases clipped from V and 0 bases from J, the junction kept 7 bases outside the gene matches. Germline values: CDR1 SGHTA, CDR2 FQGNSA. The CDR3 runs 16 residues. DNA of the CDR3: TGTGCCAGCAGCCCACAGGGGTCGACCTCTGGAAACACCATATATTTT. Translating it yields CASSPQGSTSGNTIYF.

The CDR3 sequence: CASTPGGLAGFTDTQYF. DNA for the CDR3: TGTGCCAGCACGCCAGGGGGACTAGCGGGGTTCACAGATACGCAGTATTTT. The chain couples TRBV2 to TRBJ2-3, with 13 bases aligning to TRBD2. This CDR3 spans 17 amino acids. J lost 2 bases, V lost 7 bases, and 9 bases had no gene match. Germline assignment: CDR1 SNHLY and CDR2 FYNNEI.

The chain uses TRBV6-5 and TRBJ2-7; possibly TRBD2 for D (5 bases). The CDR3 covers 15 residues. The germline V and J ends were trimmed by 5 bases and 3 bases, with 17 bases remaining between them. CDR1 and CDR2 (germline): MNHEY, SVGAGI. The CDR3 DNA is TGTGCCAGCAGTCAAAGTCCCGGGAATCACTACGAGCAGTACTTC. Protein product: CASSQSPGNHYEQYF.

V gene TRBV7-2 combines with J gene TRBJ2-5; 8 nucleotides agree with TRBD1. CDR1 and CDR2 from the germline V gene are SGHTA and FQGNSA. V dropped 5 bases and J dropped 2; count of bases not matched to a gene: 4. CDR3 length: 14 amino acids. CDR3: CASSMTGVQETQYF. The CDR3 coding sequence is TGTGCCAGCAGCATGACAGGGGTTCAAGAGACCCAGTACTTC.

This clone appeared a single time. The chain employs TRBV5-1 and TRBJ1-3; perhaps TRBD1 as D (5 bases). V was cut by 4 bases and J by 2 bases, with 13 bases left in between. CDR3 length equals 15 residues. CDR1 SGHRS and CDR2 YFSETQ come from the germline V gene. In nucleotides, the CDR3 is TGCGCCAGCAGCCCCACCCAGGGAACTGGAAACACCATATATTTT. It codes for CASSPTQGTGNTIYF.

J is TRBJ1-1 and V is TRBV12-3 or TRBV12-4; tentative D call: TRBD1 (5 bases). CDR3 length: 12 residues. V lost 2 bases and J 10 bases, leaving 11 bases between the germline ends. CDR3 in amino acids: CASSLMGLGAFF. In DNA form, the CDR3 reads TGTGCCAGCAGTTTAATGGGGCTGGGAGCTTTCTTT.

The V gene is TRBV6-5, the J gene TRBJ2-3; 11 bases are shared with TRBD2. The V segment lost 2 bases and the J segment 6 bases; nucleotides outside the gene matches: 7. Germline CDR1 and CDR2: MNHEY and SVGAGI. The length of the CDR3 is 16 residues. CDR3 loop: CASSYGTSGGSDTQYF. CDR3 in DNA: TGTGCCAGCAGTTACGGTACTAGCGGGGGCAGCGATACGCAGTATTTT.

This clone was recorded at least ten times. V gene TRBV10-1 combines with J gene TRBJ1-1; TRBD1 matches at 11 bases. The germline V gene encodes CDR1 WNHNN and CDR2 SYGVQD (reference sequence). The ends lost 5 bases at V and 11 bases at J; junction bases unmatched: 7. The CDR3 totals 13 residues. The CDR3 bases are TGCGCCAGCAGTCCCGGACAGGGGGCTGTTGCTTTCTTT. This codes for CASSPGQGAVAFF.

The chain couples TRBV11-2 to TRBJ2-7, with D maybe TRBD2 (6 bases). This CDR3 region has 14 residues. V was pared by 1 base and J by 6 bases, with 13 bases between. CDR1 is SGHAT, CDR2 FQNNGV, per germline. The CDR3 coding sequence is TGTGCCAGCAGCTTAGGACCCGGGACTTTCGAGCAGTACTTC. Translating gives CASSLGPGTFEQYF.

This clone was picked up one time. The J gene is TRBJ1-3, the V gene TRBV29-1; 8 bases are a match to TRBD1. Germline values: CDR1 SQVTM, CDR2 ANQGSEA. CDR3 size: 13 residues. Unmatched junction bases numbered 3, after V lost 6 bases and J lost 2 bases. The CDR3 sequence: CSVSDRAGNTIYF. DNA of the CDR3: TGCAGCGTCTCGGACAGGGCTGGAAACACCATATATTTT.

As for this clone: The sample contains more than one DNA sequence encoding this CDR3. The genes are TRBV2 and TRBJ1-1, with D perhaps matching TRBD1 (5 bases). The CDR3 runs to 14 residues. Germline CDR1 SNHLY, CDR2 FYNNEI. Trimming removed 1 base at V and 5 bases at J, with 11 bases between. The CDR3 region is CASSEGGRGTEAFF. CDR3 nucleotide sequence: TGTGCCAGCAGTGAAGGGGGAAGGGGTACTGAAGCTTTCTTT.

The V gene is TRBV27, the J gene TRBJ2-1; 7 positions agree with TRBD1. CDR3 length: 14 residues. With 2 bases clipped from V and 6 bases from J, the junction kept 4 bases outside the gene matches. CDR1 and CDR2 from the germline V gene are MNHEY and SMNVEV (reference sequence). Here the CDR3 DNA reads TGTGCCAGCAGTTTAGACAGGGCTGGCAATGAGCAGTTCTTC. It encodes CASSLDRAGNEQFF.

This chain uses TRBV28 with TRBJ1-5, with D possibly TRBD1 on 5 matching bases. This CDR3 has 14 residues. The V gene lost 7 bases and the J gene lost 3 bases, with 13 bases spanning the gap. In germline, CDR1 is MDHEN, CDR2 SYDVKM. As DNA, the CDR3 is TGTGCCAGCACGCCGGGACTTCCCAATCAGCCCCAGCATTTT. Translation gives CASTPGLPNQPQHF.

This chain connects TRBV10-3 to TRBJ2-2; a weak D match, TRBD1 (5 bases). Trimming removed 11 bases at V and 2 bases at J, with 12 bases between. The CDR3 is 13 amino acids. Germline V lookup: CDR1 ENHRY, CDR2 SYGVKD. The CDR3 DNA follows: TGTGCCTATCAAGGGGCCAACACCGGGGAGCTGTTTTTT. It yields the protein CAYQGANTGELFF.

Concerning this clone itself: In the same sample, other DNA sequences code for this CDR3. The chain links TRBV7-2 to TRBJ1-1; D unclear. CDR3 length: 13 residues. Germline V gives CDR1 SGHTA, CDR2 FQGNSA. V was cut by 1 base and J by 1 base, with 4 bases left in between. For the CDR3, the DNA is TGTGCCAGCAGCTTAGGGCAGAACACTGAAGCTTTCTTT. This encodes CASSLGQNTEAFF.

The rearrangement joins TRBV30 to TRBJ2-7; 13 nucleotides line up with TRBD2. V trimming: 4 bases; J trimming: 6 bases; junction bases outside the gene matches: 9. Germline V gene sequence: CDR1 GTSNPN, CDR2 SVGIG (reference sequence). CDR3 length: 15 amino acids. In nucleotides, the CDR3 is TGTGCCTGGAACCCATCTCGACTAGCGGGGGGCGAGCAGTACTTC. Protein sequence: CAWNPSRLAGGEQYF.